The subject of this entry is one T cell receptor beta chain. The data stem from a study of blood T cells in healthy people across ages. The CDR3 extends over 16 amino acids. V gave up 7 bases and J gave up 4 bases; unmatched junction bases: 14. Germline V gene data show CDR1 as MNHEY and CDR2 as SVGEGT. There were healthy Caucasian individuals from Russia, aged roughly 6 to 95, serving as donors. The second PCR ran about 7 to 12 cycles with a sample-barcoded 5' primer and J-beta primers. TCRdb analysed the 5' RACE reads with MiXCR anew, one entry per CDR3 protein. This table has around 780,000 distinct CDR3 sequences, roughly 25% appearing once. These same data were also listed under a study on T cells of mothers and their children. From that report: The yield was over 8.5 million TCR beta CDR3 reads from each mother and roughly 3 million from each child. Related mother-child pairs showed slightly higher but non-significant overlap than unrelated pairs. It was observed that no persistent microchimeric T cell clones could be detected.

This receptor was obtained from a boy aged 5-17 years in good health. The chain has TRBV6-2 or TRBV6-3 and TRBJ2-5; TRBD1 aligns across 8 bases. The sequenced material came from blood. CDR3 residues: CASNRGVGTGRETQYF. CDR3 coding DNA: TGTGCCAGCAATCGCGGCGTAGGGACAGGACGAGAGACCCAGTACTTC.